A single count supports the clone carrying this TCR beta chain. This entry belongs to a study of blood T cell repertoires in COVID-19. Overall study: Material from acute and convalescent COVID-19 was sourced from the United States, Italy and Spain. T cells, B-cell-depleted T cells, or PBMCs supplied cDNA or gDNA.

V lost 2 bases, J lost 3 bases, and 11 bases lay in between. CDR1 SGHDN and CDR2 FVKESK come from the germline V gene. This CDR3 is 14 amino acids long. Under the authors' procedure: Amplification from reference gene primers served as the basis for estimated nucleated cell counts. Generated by immunoSEQ multiplex PCR, the TCRdb table keeps only in-frame clones and is missing some. The V and J calls and the clone size are those of that table, but D and trimming were determined from the DNA. The sample includes 200,000 to 250,000 clones, 75% to 90% of them seen just once. This rearrangement joins TRBV14 to TRBJ2-7; D is ambiguous. Sequencing used peripheral blood. The source of this sequence is a woman aged 30 to 39 who had recovered from COVID-19. CDR3 in DNA: TGTGCCAGCAGCCAACATCAGGATTACTACGAGCAGTACTTC. Its translation is CASSQHQDYYEQYF.